This TCR beta chain is drawn from a study of blood T cell repertoires in COVID-19. Background on the study: T cells, B-cell-depleted T cells, or PBMCs supplied cDNA or gDNA.

This CDR3 has 18 amino acids. The germline V gene encodes CDR1 LGHNA and CDR2 YNFKEQ. The trim removed 0 bases at V and 6 bases at J, leaving 12 bases unmatched. Clones were sequenced by immunoSEQ multiplex PCR, and TCRdb holds only the in-frame ones, with some missing. The sample has about 110,000 clones; approximately 83% are singletons. The V call is TRBV4-2, the J call TRBJ2-3, with 10 bases aligning to TRBD2. Sample: peripheral blood. The clonotype originates from a woman in her seventies with acute or convalescent COVID-19. The CDR3 loop reads CASSQDMLAGASSDTQYF. CDR3 coding DNA: TGTGCCAGCAGCCAAGATATGCTAGCGGGGGCATCTTCGGATACGCAGTATTTT.